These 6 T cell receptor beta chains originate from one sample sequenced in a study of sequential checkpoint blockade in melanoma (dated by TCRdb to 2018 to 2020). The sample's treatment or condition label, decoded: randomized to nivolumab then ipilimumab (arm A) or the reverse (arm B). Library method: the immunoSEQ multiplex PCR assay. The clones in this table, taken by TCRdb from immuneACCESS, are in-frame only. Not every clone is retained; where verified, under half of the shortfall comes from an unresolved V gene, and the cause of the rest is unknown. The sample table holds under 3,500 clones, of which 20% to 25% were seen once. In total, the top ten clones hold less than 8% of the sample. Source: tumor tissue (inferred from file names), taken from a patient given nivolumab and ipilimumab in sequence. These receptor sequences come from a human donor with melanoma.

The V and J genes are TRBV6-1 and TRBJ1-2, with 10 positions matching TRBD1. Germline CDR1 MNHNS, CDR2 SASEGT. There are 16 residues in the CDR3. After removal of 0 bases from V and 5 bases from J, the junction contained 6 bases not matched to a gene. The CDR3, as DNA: TGTGCCAGCAGTGAAGCTGGGACAGGGGCAGGGTATGGCTACACCTTC. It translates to CASSEAGTGAGYGYTF.

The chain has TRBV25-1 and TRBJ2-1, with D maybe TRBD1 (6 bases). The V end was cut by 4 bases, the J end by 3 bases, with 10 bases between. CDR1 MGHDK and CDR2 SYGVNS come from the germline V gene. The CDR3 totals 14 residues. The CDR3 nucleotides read TGTGCCAGCAGTGGAACAGGGAGCTACAATGAGCAGTTCTTC. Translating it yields CASSGTGSYNEQFF.

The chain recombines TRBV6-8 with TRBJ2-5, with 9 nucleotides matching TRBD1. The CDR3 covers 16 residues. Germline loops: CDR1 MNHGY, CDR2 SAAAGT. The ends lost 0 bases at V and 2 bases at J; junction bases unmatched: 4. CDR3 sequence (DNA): TGTGCCAGCAGTTACTCGACAGGGGGACGGCAAGAGACCCAGTACTTC. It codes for CASSYSTGGRQETQYF.

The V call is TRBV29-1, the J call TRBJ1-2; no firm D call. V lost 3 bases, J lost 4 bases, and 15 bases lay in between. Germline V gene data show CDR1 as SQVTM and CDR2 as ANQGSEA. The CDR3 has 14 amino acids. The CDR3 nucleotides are TGCAGCGTTGATCCGGTCCCAGGAGGCTATGGCTACACCTTC. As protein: CSVDPVPGGYGYTF.

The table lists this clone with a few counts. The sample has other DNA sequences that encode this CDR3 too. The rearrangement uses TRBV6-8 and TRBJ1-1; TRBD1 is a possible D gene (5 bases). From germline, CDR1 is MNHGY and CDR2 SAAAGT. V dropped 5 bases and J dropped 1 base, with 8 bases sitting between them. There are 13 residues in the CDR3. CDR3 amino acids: CASSATGNTEAFF. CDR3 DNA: TGTGCCAGCAGTGCCACAGGGAACACTGAAGCTTTCTTT.

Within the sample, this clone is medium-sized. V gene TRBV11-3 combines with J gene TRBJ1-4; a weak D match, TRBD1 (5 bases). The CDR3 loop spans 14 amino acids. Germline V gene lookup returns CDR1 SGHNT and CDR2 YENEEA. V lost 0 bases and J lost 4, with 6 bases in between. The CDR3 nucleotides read TGTGCCAGCAGCTTAGACCAGGGTAATGAAAAACTGTTTTTT. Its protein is CASSLDQGNEKLFF.